These 11 T cell receptor beta chains came from one sample sequenced in a study of siplizumab effects on memory and regulatory T cells. Measured with immunoSEQ multiplex PCR; TCRdb has only the in-frame clones, and not every one. The sample includes 100,000 or so clones, 92% of them seen just once. Source material: Tregs sorted from blood. Every receptor here comes from a human donor in good health.

This clone has only one observation. The chain combines TRBV4-1 with TRBJ1-1; TRBD1 matches at 8 bases. V lost 4 bases, J lost 11 bases, and 9 bases stayed unmatched. The CDR3 is made up of 13 amino acids. Per germline, CDR1 MGHRA and CDR2 YSYEKL. The CDR3 spells CASSPIRGRAAFF. Written as DNA, the CDR3 is TGCGCCAGCAGCCCAATCAGGGGGCGCGCGGCTTTCTTT.

A single count supports this clone. The chain's CDR3 is CASSYTSGFYNEQFF. The CDR3 coding sequence is TGTGCCAGCAGTTACACTAGCGGCTTCTACAATGAGCAGTTCTTC. This rearrangement joins TRBV6-5 to TRBJ2-1, with 8 bases that match TRBD2. CDR3 length: 15 amino acids. The J segment lost 3 bases and the V segment lost 2 bases, leaving 3 bases of the junction unmatched. CDR1 and CDR2 (germline): MNHEY, SVGAGI.

V is TRBV7-3 and J is TRBJ2-1, with D maybe TRBD1 (6 bases). The germline V gene has CDR1 SGHTA and CDR2 FQGTGA. Deletions cut 1 base from V and 7 bases from J, with 17 bases between. The CDR3 runs to 16 residues. CDR3 residues: CASSLIGQPATNEQFF. The DNA of the CDR3 is TGTGCCAGCAGCTTAATTGGACAGCCAGCGACTAATGAGCAGTTCTTC.

The rearrangement links TRBV19 to TRBJ1-5, with a possible D match to TRBD1 (6 bases). Germline-derived CDR1 and CDR2 are LNHDA and SQIVND (reference sequence). The CDR3 sequence is 17 residues long. Between the trimmed V and J ends, which lost 4 bases and 5 bases, there was a span of 21 bases. CDR3 sequence reads: CASSTPRGRTDDQPQHF. As DNA, the CDR3 is TGTGCCAGTAGTACCCCCCGCGGTAGGACAGATGATCAGCCCCAGCATTTT.

The chain carries TRBV27 and TRBJ2-2; TRBD2 is a possible D gene (5 bases). The ends were cut back, 5 bases at V and 5 bases at J, with 12 bases in the middle. Germline CDR1 MNHEY, CDR2 SMNVEV (reference sequence). This CDR3 comprises 14 residues. The CDR3 coding sequence is TGTGCCAGCAGTCCCGACCGAGGGACCGGGGAGCTGTTTTTT. As protein: CASSPDRGTGELFF.

V gene TRBV6-6 combines with J gene TRBJ1-5; a possible D gene is TRBD1 (5 bases). The germline V and J ends were trimmed by 0 bases and 0 bases, with 9 bases remaining between them. The CDR3 totals 16 residues. Germline values: CDR1 MNHNY, CDR2 SVGAGI (reference sequence). The CDR3: CASSYSRGASNQPQHF. CDR3 in DNA: TGTGCCAGCAGTTACTCGAGAGGGGCTAGCAATCAGCCCCAGCATTTT.

The chain carries TRBV6-1 and TRBJ1-2; TRBD1 aligns across 8 bases. The CDR3 is 15 amino acids. Losses at the gene ends were 6 bases for V and 3 bases for J; bases not matched to a gene: 9. Germline V gene lookup returns CDR1 MNHNS and CDR2 SASEGT. Here the CDR3 reads CASRSWTGRDYGYTF. As DNA, the CDR3 is TGTGCCAGCAGATCGTGGACAGGGAGAGACTATGGCTACACCTTC.

The genes are TRBV29-1 and TRBJ2-3, with a possible D match to TRBD2 (6 bases). CDR3 size: 14 residues. CDR1 is SQVTM, CDR2 ANQGSEA, per germline. Trimming cost V 4 bases and J 2 bases, with 13 bases left between them. The CDR3 nucleotides read TGCAGCGTTGCATCTATAGCGGTCACAGATACGCAGTATTTT. Protein sequence: CSVASIAVTDTQYF.

V is TRBV6-1 and J is TRBJ1-2; D gene uncertain. The CDR3 consists of 15 residues. Trimming took 4 bases from V and 8 from J, leaving 20 bases between them. Looked up from germline, CDR1 is MNHNS and CDR2 is SASEGT. The DNA for the CDR3 is TGTGCCAGCAGTGCGGAGGTTCCGGGGTTCGAAGGCTACACCTTC. As protein: CASSAEVPGFEGYTF.

The J gene is TRBJ1-1, the V gene TRBV6-5; TRBD1 is a possible D gene (6 bases). The V gene lost 8 bases and the J gene lost 6 bases, with 10 bases spanning the gap. The germline CDR1 and CDR2 sequences are MNHEY and SVGAGI. The CDR3 loop spans 11 amino acids. The CDR3 sequence is CASQGFSEAFF. The CDR3 coding sequence is TGTGCCAGCCAGGGGTTTTCTGAAGCTTTCTTT.

The V and J genes are TRBV4-2 and TRBJ2-1; D perhaps matches TRBD2 (7 bases). This CDR3 region has 15 residues. The germline gives CDR1 LGHNA, CDR2 YNFKEQ. Trimming cost V 4 bases and J 8 bases, with 18 bases left between them. The CDR3 nucleotides are TGTGCCAGCAGCCGAGGGGCGGGGGCCTTCGATGAGCAGTTCTTC. Residues: CASSRGAGAFDEQFF.